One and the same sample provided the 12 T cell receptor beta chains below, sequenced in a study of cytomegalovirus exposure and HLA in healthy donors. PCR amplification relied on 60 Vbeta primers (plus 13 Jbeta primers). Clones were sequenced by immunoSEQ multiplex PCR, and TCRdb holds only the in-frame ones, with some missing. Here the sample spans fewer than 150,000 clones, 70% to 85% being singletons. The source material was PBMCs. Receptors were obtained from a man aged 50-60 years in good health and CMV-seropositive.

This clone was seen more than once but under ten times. In DNA, the CDR3 is TGCGCCAGCAGCTCAGACGTAGACAGGTCAGCTTTCTTT. The encoded protein is CASSSDVDRSAFF. V and J are TRBV5-1 and TRBJ1-1; D is possibly TRBD1 (6 bases). The V gene lost 3 bases and the J gene lost 10 bases, with 16 bases spanning the gap. CDR3 length equals 13 residues. Germline-derived CDR1 and CDR2 are SGHRS and YFSETQ.

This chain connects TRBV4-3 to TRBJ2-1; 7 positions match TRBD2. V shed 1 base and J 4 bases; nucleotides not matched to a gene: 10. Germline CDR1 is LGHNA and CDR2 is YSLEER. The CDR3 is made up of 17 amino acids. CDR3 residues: CASSQVYASGGYNEQFF. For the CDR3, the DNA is TGCGCCAGCAGCCAAGTATACGCTAGCGGAGGTTACAATGAGCAGTTCTTC.

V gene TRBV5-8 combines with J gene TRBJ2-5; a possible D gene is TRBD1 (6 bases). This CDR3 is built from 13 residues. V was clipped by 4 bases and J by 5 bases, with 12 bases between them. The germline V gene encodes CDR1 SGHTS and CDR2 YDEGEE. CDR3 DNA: TGTGCCAGCAGCATTTTCAGGGGTGAGACCCAGTACTTC. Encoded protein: CASSIFRGETQYF.

The CDR3 DNA reads TGCGCCAGCAGCGGGGGCATGGCTAATGAAAAACTGTTTTTT. The encoded protein is CASSGGMANEKLFF. This chain uses TRBV5-1 with TRBJ1-4; maybe TRBD1 (6 bases). CDR3 length: 14 amino acids. V dropped 4 bases and J dropped 3 bases, with 10 bases sitting between them. The germline CDR1 and CDR2 sequences are SGHRS and YFSETQ.

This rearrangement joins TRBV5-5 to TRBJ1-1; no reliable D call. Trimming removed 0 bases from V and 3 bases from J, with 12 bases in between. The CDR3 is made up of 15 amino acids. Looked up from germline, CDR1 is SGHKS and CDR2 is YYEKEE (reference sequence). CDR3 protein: CASSLAYIRDTEAFF. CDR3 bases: TGTGCCAGCAGCTTGGCCTATATCCGAGACACTGAAGCTTTCTTT.

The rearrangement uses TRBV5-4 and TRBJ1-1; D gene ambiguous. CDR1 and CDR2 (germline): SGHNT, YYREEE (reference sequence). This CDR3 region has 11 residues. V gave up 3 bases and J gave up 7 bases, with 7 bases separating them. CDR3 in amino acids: CASSSVNEAFF. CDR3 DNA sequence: TGTGCCAGCAGCTCGGTCAATGAAGCTTTCTTT.

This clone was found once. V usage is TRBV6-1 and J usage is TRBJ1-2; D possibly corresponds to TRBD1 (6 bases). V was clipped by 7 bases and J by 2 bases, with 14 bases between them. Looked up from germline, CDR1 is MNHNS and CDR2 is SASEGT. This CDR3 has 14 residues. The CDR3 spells CASKPHRENYGYTF. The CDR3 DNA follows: TGTGCCAGCAAACCACACAGGGAAAACTATGGCTACACCTTC.

The DNA for the CDR3 is TGTGCCAGCAGTTCCGCGGGGGGGTCCTACAATGAGCAGTTCTTC. Translation gives CASSSAGGSYNEQFF. The chain recombines TRBV7-6 with TRBJ2-1; TRBD2 matches at 9 bases. CDR3 length: 15 residues. The germline CDR1 and CDR2 sequences are SGHVS and FNYEAQ. The V gene end was trimmed by 6 bases and the J gene end by 1 base; junction bases not matched to a gene: 4.

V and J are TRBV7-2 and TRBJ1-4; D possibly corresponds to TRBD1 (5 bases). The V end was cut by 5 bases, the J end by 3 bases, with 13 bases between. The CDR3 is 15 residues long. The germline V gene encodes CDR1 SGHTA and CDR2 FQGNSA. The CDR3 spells CASSRNSGPNEKLFF. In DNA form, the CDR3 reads TGTGCCAGCAGCAGAAACTCAGGGCCTAATGAAAAACTGTTTTTT.

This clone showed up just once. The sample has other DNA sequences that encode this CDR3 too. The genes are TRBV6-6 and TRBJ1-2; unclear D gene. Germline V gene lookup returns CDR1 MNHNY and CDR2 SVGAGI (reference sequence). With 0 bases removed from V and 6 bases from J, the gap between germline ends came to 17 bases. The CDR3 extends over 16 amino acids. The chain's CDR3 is CASSYSRASSIDGYTF. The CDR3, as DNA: TGTGCCAGCAGTTACTCGAGGGCTAGCAGCATCGATGGCTACACCTTC.

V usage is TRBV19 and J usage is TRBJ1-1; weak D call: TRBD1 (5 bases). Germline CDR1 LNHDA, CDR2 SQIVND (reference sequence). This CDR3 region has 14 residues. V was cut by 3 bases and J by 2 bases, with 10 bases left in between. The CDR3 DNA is TGTGCCAGTAGTATGTGGCAGGGCAACACTGAAGCTTTCTTT. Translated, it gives CASSMWQGNTEAFF.

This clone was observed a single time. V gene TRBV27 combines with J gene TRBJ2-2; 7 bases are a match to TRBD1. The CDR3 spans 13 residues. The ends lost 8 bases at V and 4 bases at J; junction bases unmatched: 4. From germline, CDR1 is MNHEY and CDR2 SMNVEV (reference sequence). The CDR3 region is CASQHRGTGELFF. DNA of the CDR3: TGTGCCAGCCAACACAGGGGCACCGGGGAGCTGTTTTTT.